This T cell receptor (beta chain) was captured in a study of control samples from healthy donors and cancer patients. The assay was immunoSEQ multiplex PCR, and TCRdb's table has in-frame clones only and misses some. The repertoire holds 350,000 to 450,000 clones, with about nine tenths as singletons. Germline V gene sequence: CDR1 MNHEY, CDR2 SVGAGI. Trimming cost V 5 bases and J 2 bases; bases outside gene matches: 4. The length of the CDR3 is 15 residues. This chain joins TRBV6-5 and TRBJ2-1, with 9 bases matching TRBD1. The origin of this receptor is a man aged 40-49 years with head and neck cancer. Input material: PBMCs. This CDR3 reads CASSRDRETYNEQFF. CDR3 in DNA: TGTGCCAGCAGTCGGGACAGGGAGACCTACAATGAGCAGTTCTTC.